These T cell receptor beta chains were read from a single sample in a study of PD-1 blockade in classical Hodgkin lymphoma. TCRdb keeps only in-frame clones here, not all; method: immunoSEQ multiplex PCR. The data show 90,000 to 130,000 clones, 89% seen once. The specimen comprised peripheral blood mononuclear cells (PBMCs), sampled before the second cycle of nivolumab. The receptors were gathered from a human donor with classical Hodgkin lymphoma. Both conserved end residues are part of each CDR3. The order of the fields is V gene, J gene, D gene, clone size, CDR3 DNA, CDR3 protein. D genes are given only for firm matches. Some rows have no size entry. The others give once, few or many, or a class for an expanded clone.

V: TRBV7-2
J: TRBJ2-5
D: -
size: -
DNA: TGTGCCAGCAGCTTAGGGTTCCAAGAGACCCAGTACTTC
CDR3: CASSLGFQETQYF

V: TRBV4-1
J: TRBJ1-5
D: -
size: -
DNA: TGCGCCAGCAGCCAAGCGGGACTTTATCAGCCCCAGCATTTT
CDR3: CASSQAGLYQPQHF

V: TRBV5-1
J: TRBJ2-1
D: -
size: -
DNA: TGCGCCAGCAGCTTGGGGGGAAAGGTCGATGAGCAGTTCTTC
CDR3: CASSLGGKVDEQFF

V: TRBV15
J: TRBJ1-2
D: -
size: -
DNA: TGTGCCACCAGCAGAGATCTCTCGGGGGGCTATGGCTACACCTTC
CDR3: CATSRDLSGGYGYTF

V: TRBV5-4
J: TRBJ2-7
D: TRBD1
size: -
DNA: TGTGCCAGCGTGAAGGGGGCGGAGCAGTACTTC
CDR3: CASVKGAEQYF

V: TRBV30
J: TRBJ2-5
D: -
size: -
DNA: TGTGCCTGGAGTGAGAATCCGCCAGAGACCCAGTACTTC
CDR3: CAWSENPPETQYF

V: TRBV5-4
J: TRBJ1-4
D: -
size: -
DNA: TGTGCCAGCAGCTTGGATCCCACAGGTGCTCCGTTTTTT
CDR3: CASSLDPTGAPFF

V: TRBV30
J: TRBJ1-4
D: TRBD1
size: -
DNA: TGTGCGACCGGGACAGGGACCCATGAAAAACTGTTTTTT
CDR3: CATGTGTHEKLFF

V: TRBV6-4
J: TRBJ2-7
D: -
size: once
DNA: TGTGCCAGCAGCCCAGAGGCAGGGATCTACGAGCAGTACTTC
CDR3: CASSPEAGIYEQYF

V: TRBV18
J: TRBJ1-1
D: -
size: few
DNA: TGTGCCAGCTCATGGGGTTTGGACACTGAAGCTTTCTTT
CDR3: CASSWGLDTEAFF

V: TRBV10-1
J: TRBJ2-3
D: -
size: -
DNA: TGCGCCAGCAGAAACTTCGAGGAAGATACGCAGTATTTT
CDR3: CASRNFEEDTQYF

V: TRBV4-3
J: TRBJ2-3
D: -
size: -
DNA: TGCGCCAGCAGCCAAGTCTGGTCTAGTCTCACAGATACGCAGTATTTT
CDR3: CASSQVWSSLTDTQYF

V: TRBV6-5
J: TRBJ2-3
D: TRBD2
size: once
DNA: TGTGCCAGCAGCCAGACTAGCGGGGGCAGGTATTTT
CDR3: CASSQTSGGRYF

V: TRBV4-1
J: TRBJ2-1
D: -
size: -
DNA: TGCGCCAGCAGCCACCCTCCAATCGGGCGTTCATCCTACAATGAGCAGTTCTTC
CDR3: CASSHPPIGRSSYNEQFF

V: TRBV7-2
J: TRBJ2-3
D: TRBD2
size: -
DNA: TGTGCCAGCAGCTTTCTACTAGCGGGACCGGGCCAGGGAGATACGCAGTATTTT
CDR3: CASSFLLAGPGQGDTQYF

V: TRBV7-9
J: TRBJ2-5
D: -
size: -
DNA: TGTGCCAGGCCCCGGGAGACCCAGTACTTC
CDR3: CARPRETQYF

V: TRBV4-1
J: TRBJ1-5
D: -
size: -
DNA: TGCGCCAGCAGCCAAGGGCTCAGGGCGAGCAATCAGCCCCAGCATTTT
CDR3: CASSQGLRASNQPQHF

V: TRBV4-1
J: TRBJ2-1
D: -
size: -
DNA: TGCGCCAGCAGTCCCTTAGGCAATGAGCAGTTCTTC
CDR3: CASSPLGNEQFF

V: TRBV11-2
J: TRBJ2-3
D: -
size: -
DNA: TGTGCCAGCAGCTTAGGCTCGAGTAGCGACACAGATACGCAGTATTTT
CDR3: CASSLGSSSDTDTQYF

V: TRBV30
J: TRBJ2-6
D: TRBD2
size: -
DNA: TGTGCCTGGAGAGCGGGGGGGGCCAACGTCCTGACTTTC
CDR3: CAWRAGGANVLTF

V: TRBV28
J: TRBJ2-2
D: -
size: -
DNA: TGTGCCAGCAGTTTAAGTCCAGGGCTACACACCGGGGAGCTGTTTTTT
CDR3: CASSLSPGLHTGELFF

V: TRBV10-3
J: TRBJ1-1
D: -
size: -
DNA: TGTGCCATCAGTGAACGGGGGGGGAACACTGAAGCTTTCTTT
CDR3: CAISERGGNTEAFF

V: TRBV7-6
J: TRBJ2-5
D: -
size: -
DNA: TGTGCCAGCAGCTTAGCGCTCGGGCAAGAGACCCAGTACTTC
CDR3: CASSLALGQETQYF

V: TRBV6-4
J: TRBJ2-1
D: TRBD2
size: -
DNA: TGTGCCAGCAGTCCCTCAAGGACTAGCGGAGACAATGAGCAGTTCTTC
CDR3: CASSPSRTSGDNEQFF

V: TRBV6-5
J: TRBJ2-5
D: -
size: -
DNA: TGTGCCAGCAGTTTACAACCTTACCAAGAGACCCAGTACTTC
CDR3: CASSLQPYQETQYF

V: TRBV19
J: TRBJ2-1
D: TRBD2
size: -
DNA: TGTGCCAGTAGTATAGAGGCGGGAGGATACAATGAGCAGTTCTTC
CDR3: CASSIEAGGYNEQFF

V: TRBV19
J: TRBJ2-3
D: TRBD2
size: -
DNA: TGTGCCAGTAGTACCCCCAATAGCGGGAGCACAGATACGCAGTATTTT
CDR3: CASSTPNSGSTDTQYF

V: TRBV25-1
J: TRBJ2-7
D: TRBD1
size: -
DNA: TGTGCCAGCAGTCCCCTCGGACAGGGTAGGATTTTTGTTGACGAGCAGTACTTC
CDR3: CASSPLGQGRIFVDEQYF

V: TRBV28
J: TRBJ2-7
D: -
size: -
DNA: TGTGCCAGCAGTCCCCGGGGAGGCTTCCACGAGCAGTACTTC
CDR3: CASSPRGGFHEQYF